This TCR beta chain was captured by sequencing in a study of cytomegalovirus exposure and HLA in healthy donors. General study points: Presence/absence comparisons presumed near-even sequencing depth among donors. Highly shared sequence variants in one cluster were likely a sequencing artifact.

This CDR3 has 14 amino acids. V gave up 6 bases and J gave up 2 bases; unmatched junction bases: 4. Germline loops: CDR1 SGHNT, CDR2 YENEEA. Regarding this clone: Its antigen is currently unknown.

PCR used 60 Vbeta primers and 13 Jbeta primers. The table came from immunoSEQ multiplex PCR; TCRdb's copy has only in-frame clones and leaves some out. Its listing shows 150,000 or so clones. This receptor was identified in a man aged 25 to 40 in good health and CMV-seronegative. The J gene is TRBJ1-3, the V gene TRBV11-3; TRBD1 matches 7 bases. The sample consisted of PBMCs. CDR3 DNA sequence: TGTGCCAGCAGTCACACAGGGGCTGGAAACACCATATATTTT. Translating it yields CASSHTGAGNTIYF.